The source of this TCR beta chain is a study of shared clonotypes between healthy human individuals. Findings and limits, study-wide: Sampling covered blood only; tissue repertoires likely differ. There were few donors, and this limited the genetic and exposure-history diversity represented.

A word on this clone: Its specificity is unknown.

Method: immunoSEQ multiplex PCR; TCRdb's copy keeps in-frame clones and lacks some. The table has some 660,000 clones, less than 80% seen once. Germline values: CDR1 SEHNR, CDR2 FQNEAQ (reference sequence). The CDR3 covers 13 residues. Deletions cut 3 bases from V and 5 bases from J, with 10 bases between. What was sequenced was memory CD4+ T cells sorted from blood. Specified subset: CD45RA-negative fraction. The J gene is TRBJ2-5, the V gene TRBV7-9; D not certain. The source is a woman aged 25 to 39 in good health. The CDR3 DNA reads TGTGCCAGCAGCTTTAGTGAGTTGGAGACCCAGTACTTC. It translates to CASSFSELETQYF.